This T cell receptor (beta chain) was captured by sequencing in a study of identical twins listed by TCRdb under 2016. Background for the entire study: The study deep-sequenced TCR alpha and beta repertoires from monozygotic twins, unrelated adults of various ages and cord blood to test whether fetal clonotypes persist. To rule out contamination, the twin experiments were replicated at different times with different library preparation protocols. The full study reports these points: Zero-insertion analyses could be partly confounded by invariant T cells such as MAIT and iNKT, though diverse VJ usage argued against such confounding for most clonotypes. Abundant cord blood beta clonotypes carried fewer insertions; young adult naive repertoires showed a weaker similar trend, while memory repertoires showed none. Out-of-frame TCR alpha sequences shared between twins showed an excess of low generation-probability sequences compared with coincidental sharing between unrelated individuals. Because the same donors could not be followed over many years, the conclusions relied on cross-sectional statistical analysis. Recombination models systematically underestimated out-of-frame TCR alpha sharing in monozygotic twins but agreed with sharing between unrelated individuals. In beta out-of-frame sequences, excess twin sharing was weaker, because having fewer shared sequences lowered the signal-to-noise ratio.

The germline V gene yields MDHEN for CDR1 and SYDVKM for CDR2. The CDR3 holds 12 amino acids from the cysteine to the phenylalanine. This entry keeps only the CDR3 DNA: 36 bases, framed from base 1. Trimming takes 8 bases from V and 4 bases from J, and the germline ends sit 11 bases apart. This clonotype was observed at least ten times. Which antigen it targets is not known. No much larger clonotype is one base removed from it; base qualities were not supplied. The library was prepared using 5' RACE. Sequencing took place on an Illumina HiSeq 2000. A universal primer binding site was introduced by template switching, and a unique molecular identifier was present in the final cDNA, enabling accurate counting of TCR cDNA molecules. Specific primers in the conserved constant-segment region were used to synthesize first-strand cDNA for the TCR alpha and beta chains. Each cDNA library was double barcoded, with a SMART-Mk sample barcode plus Illumina barcodes, to control for contamination. TruSeq adapter sequences, together with Illumina sample barcodes, were added in two successive PCR steps. TCR alpha and beta cDNA libraries were sequenced on the Illumina HiSeq platform with custom primers. Turning to the authors' computational methods: Raw reads were processed with MiGEC to extract unique molecular identifiers, and MiXCR was used to determine CDR3 positions. For each individual, recombination models were inferred using an EM algorithm with the repgenHMM and IGoR tools. Shared clonotype analysis was performed with the tcR package in R, normalizing sharing by the product of cloneset sizes. To study raw recombination free of thymic and clonal selection effects, out-of-frame nonproductive sequences were analyzed. TCRdb reran the public reads through fastp at Q25 and MiXCR, keeping productive beta chains. Here each entry gathers all rows of one CDR3 protein and keeps the most common genes and DNA. These V and J calls derive from TCRdb rather than the authors' analysis. Recorded for this sample are fewer than 350,000 distinct CDR3 sequences; under 9% of them occurred a single time. More than 2% of the sample is taken by the ten largest.

All donors were healthy Caucasians. The twin cohort consisted of three pairs of female monozygotic twins, all aged roughly 18 to 30 years. Using Miltenyi CD45RO+ enrichment and human naive T-cell isolation kits, memory (CD45RO+) and naive T cells were isolated from PBMC. The data were also submitted as part of a second study, on yellow fever vaccine responses in identical twins. As that second study puts it: According to the authors, the vaccine-induced T cell response in identical twins seemed to be partly convergent and partly specific to each individual. The study precisely tracked vaccine-responding T cell clones in identical twins.

The specimen was memory (CD45RO+) T cells sorted from blood. What this sample's cell subset or site label stands for: CD45RO+ enriched T cells. This sequence originates from a woman in her late teens or twenties in good health. The chain links TRBV28 with TRBJ1-2; 6 matching bases give a weak D call of TRBD1. The bases read TGTGCCAGCGGTACAGGGCTCTATGGCTACACCTTC. This sequence encodes CASGTGLYGYTF.